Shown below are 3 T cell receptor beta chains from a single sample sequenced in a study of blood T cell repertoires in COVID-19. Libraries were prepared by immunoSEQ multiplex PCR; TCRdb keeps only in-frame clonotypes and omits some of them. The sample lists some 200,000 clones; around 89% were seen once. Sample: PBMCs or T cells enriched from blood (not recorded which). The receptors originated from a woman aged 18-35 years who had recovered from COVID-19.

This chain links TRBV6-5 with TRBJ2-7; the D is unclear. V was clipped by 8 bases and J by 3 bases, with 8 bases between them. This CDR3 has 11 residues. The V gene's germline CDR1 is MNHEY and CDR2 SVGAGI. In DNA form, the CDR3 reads TGTGCCAGCCGTATAGTCTACGAGCAGTACTTC. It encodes CASRIVYEQYF.

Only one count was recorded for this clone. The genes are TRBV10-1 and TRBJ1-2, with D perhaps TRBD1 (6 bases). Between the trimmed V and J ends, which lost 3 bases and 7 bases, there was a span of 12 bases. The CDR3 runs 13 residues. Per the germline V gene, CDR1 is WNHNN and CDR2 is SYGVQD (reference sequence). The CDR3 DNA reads TGCGCCAGCAGTGAACGGGGGGACACTGGCTACACCTTC. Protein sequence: CASSERGDTGYTF.

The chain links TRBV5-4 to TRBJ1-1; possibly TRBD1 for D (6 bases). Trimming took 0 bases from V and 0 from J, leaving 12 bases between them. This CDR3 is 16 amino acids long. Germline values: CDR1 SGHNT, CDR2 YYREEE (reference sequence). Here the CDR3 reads CASSLAGQFMNTEAFF. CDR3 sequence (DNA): TGTGCCAGCAGCTTGGCCGGACAGTTTATGAACACTGAAGCTTTCTTT.